The rows below give T cell receptor beta chains drawn from one sample of a study of glioma-infiltrating T cells after dendritic cell vaccination. The assay was immunoSEQ multiplex PCR, and TCRdb's table has in-frame clones only and misses some. The table shows about 76,000 clones, with roughly 84% occurring only once. The specimen was blood, collected after dendritic cell vaccination. Every receptor here comes from a human donor with glioblastoma. Both conserved end residues are trimmed from each CDR3. Fields, in order: V gene, CDR3 protein.

V gene: TRBV4-1; CDR3 protein: ASSQDSGAGGYNEQF
V gene: TRBV2; CDR3 protein: ASSERVVGNTIY
V gene: TRBV2; CDR3 protein: ASSDYIINYGYT
V gene: TRBV5-1; CDR3 protein: ASSHEATGELF
V gene: TRBV5-1; CDR3 protein: ASSFGSRGEQF
V gene: TRBV27; CDR3 protein: ASSLRGPGQGAYEQY
V gene: TRBV19; CDR3 protein: ASSSFGLAGAYQETQY
V gene: TRBV7-2; CDR3 protein: ASSLGVRTGASSGNTIY
V gene: TRBV18; CDR3 protein: ASSQAGQGSQY
V gene: TRBV11-3; CDR3 protein: ASSSLAGNEQY
V gene: TRBV4-3; CDR3 protein: ASSQDKGIGYGYT
V gene: TRBV11-2; CDR3 protein: ASSPQGLDGYT
V gene: TRBV5-6; CDR3 protein: ASSLYATSGVNEQF
V gene: TRBV13; CDR3 protein: ASSLETSGQETQY
V gene: TRBV6-6; CDR3 protein: ASRSLAGESYNEQF
V gene: TRBV6-6; CDR3 protein: ASSFGSTGPNGYT
V gene: TRBV4-3; CDR3 protein: ASSQEWRVGISYEQY
V gene: TRBV19; CDR3 protein: ASSEIGSGVTGELF
V gene: TRBV5-1; CDR3 protein: ASSSDRAGTGELF
V gene: TRBV6-1; CDR3 protein: ASIMRGTDQPQH
V gene: TRBV4-2; CDR3 protein: ASRHPGGDGYT
V gene: TRBV19; CDR3 protein: ASSAAGGDYEQY
V gene: TRBV4-1; CDR3 protein: ASSQAVSSGNTIY
V gene: TRBV5-6; CDR3 protein: ASSHRRESGSTDTQY
V gene: TRBV10-2; CDR3 protein: ASSDPGGRAGGAEQF
V gene: TRBV5-1; CDR3 protein: ASSFGRGYGNTIY
V gene: TRBV11-3; CDR3 protein: ASSLGAGIETQY
V gene: TRBV6-5; CDR3 protein: ASSRLHSEAF
V gene: TRBV4-1; CDR3 protein: ASSARATGQTDEQY
V gene: TRBV18; CDR3 protein: ASSRGSGEPGNTIY
V gene: TRBV19; CDR3 protein: ASSIQGTTTGELF
V gene: TRBV6-5; CDR3 protein: ASSLQGRGSPLH
V gene: TRBV27; CDR3 protein: ASSSPGQGNYGYT
V gene: TRBV11-3; CDR3 protein: ASSLYTDTQY
V gene: TRBV2; CDR3 protein: ASRAQENTEAF
V gene: TRBV15; CDR3 protein: ATRETETGSPLH
V gene: TRBV6-5; CDR3 protein: ASSYPGGLTQY
V gene: TRBV2; CDR3 protein: ASRGSTGTRHGDIQY
V gene: TRBV5-4; CDR3 protein: ASSLVLDQETQY
V gene: TRBV4-1; CDR3 protein: ASSHNSNQPQH
V gene: TRBV29-1; CDR3 protein: SVDSGGMLF
V gene: TRBV10-3; CDR3 protein: AAKPGQGVYEQY
V gene: TRBV11-1; CDR3 protein: ASKGETKETQY
V gene: TRBV7-6; CDR3 protein: ASSAQQGDYQETQY
V gene: TRBV9; CDR3 protein: ASSVADDKPYEQY
V gene: TRBV5-1; CDR3 protein: ASSLISQDYSYEQY
V gene: TRBV27; CDR3 protein: ASSLLTGVNNEQF
V gene: TRBV7-2; CDR3 protein: ASSSTGQSESSYNEQF
V gene: TRBV6-6; CDR3 protein: ASSRTSGYGDEQF
V gene: TRBV9; CDR3 protein: ASSMTGVGYT
V gene: TRBV29-1; CDR3 protein: SVGLAGGADTQY
V gene: TRBV12-5; CDR3 protein: ASGDSTSYGYT
V gene: TRBV7-9; CDR3 protein: ASSLWGSPLH
V gene: TRBV4-1; CDR3 protein: ASSQGRTGIYEQY
V gene: TRBV5-4; CDR3 protein: ASSLDGQGNSPLH
V gene: TRBV18; CDR3 protein: ASSPSEAGARNTEAF
V gene: TRBV6-5; CDR3 protein: ASSYSDRPTGDGYT
V gene: TRBV27; CDR3 protein: ASSRDREFNTEAF
V gene: TRBV7-9; CDR3 protein: ASSRTGGQTEAF